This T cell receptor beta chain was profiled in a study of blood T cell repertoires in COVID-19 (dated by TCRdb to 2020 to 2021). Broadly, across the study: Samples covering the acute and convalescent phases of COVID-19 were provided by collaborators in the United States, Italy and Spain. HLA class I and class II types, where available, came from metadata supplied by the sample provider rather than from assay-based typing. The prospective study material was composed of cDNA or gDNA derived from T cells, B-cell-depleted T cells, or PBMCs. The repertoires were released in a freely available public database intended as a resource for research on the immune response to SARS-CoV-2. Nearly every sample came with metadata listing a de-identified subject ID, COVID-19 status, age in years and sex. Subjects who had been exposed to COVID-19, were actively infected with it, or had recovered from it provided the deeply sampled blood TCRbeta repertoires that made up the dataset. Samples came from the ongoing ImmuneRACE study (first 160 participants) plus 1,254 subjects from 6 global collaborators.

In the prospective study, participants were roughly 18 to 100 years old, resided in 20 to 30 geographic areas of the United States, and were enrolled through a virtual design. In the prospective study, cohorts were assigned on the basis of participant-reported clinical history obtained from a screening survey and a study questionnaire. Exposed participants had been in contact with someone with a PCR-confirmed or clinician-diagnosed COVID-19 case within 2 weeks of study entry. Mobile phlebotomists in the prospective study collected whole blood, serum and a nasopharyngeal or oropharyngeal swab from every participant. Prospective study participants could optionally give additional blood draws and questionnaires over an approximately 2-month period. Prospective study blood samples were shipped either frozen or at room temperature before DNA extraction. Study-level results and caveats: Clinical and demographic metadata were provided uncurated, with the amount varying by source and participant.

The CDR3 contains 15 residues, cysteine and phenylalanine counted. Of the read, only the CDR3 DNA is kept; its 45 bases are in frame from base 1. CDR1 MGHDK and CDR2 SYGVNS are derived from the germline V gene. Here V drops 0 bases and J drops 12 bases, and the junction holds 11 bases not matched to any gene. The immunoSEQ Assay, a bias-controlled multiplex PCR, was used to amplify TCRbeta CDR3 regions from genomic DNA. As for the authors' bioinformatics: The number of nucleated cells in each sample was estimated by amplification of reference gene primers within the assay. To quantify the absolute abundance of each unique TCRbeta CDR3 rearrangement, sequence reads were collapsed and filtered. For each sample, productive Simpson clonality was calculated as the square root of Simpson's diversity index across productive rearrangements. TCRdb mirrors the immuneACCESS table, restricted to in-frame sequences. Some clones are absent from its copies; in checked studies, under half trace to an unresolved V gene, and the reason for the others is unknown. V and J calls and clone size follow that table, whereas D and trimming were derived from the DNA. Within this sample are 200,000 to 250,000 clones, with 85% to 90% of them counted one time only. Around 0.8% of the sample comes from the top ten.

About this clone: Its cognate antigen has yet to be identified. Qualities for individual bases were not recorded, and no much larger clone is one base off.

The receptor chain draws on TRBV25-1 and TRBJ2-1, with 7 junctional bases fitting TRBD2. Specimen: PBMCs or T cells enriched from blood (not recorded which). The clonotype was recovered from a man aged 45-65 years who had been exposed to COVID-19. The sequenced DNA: TGTGCCAGCAGTGAATATGGCCTAGCGGCCACTGCGCAGTTCTTC. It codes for CASSEYGLAATAQFF.